The 6 T cell receptor beta chains below were found in one sample sequenced in a study of blood T cell repertoires in COVID-19. Measured with immunoSEQ multiplex PCR; TCRdb has only the in-frame clones, and not every one. The sample includes more than 250,000 clones, 70% to 90% of them seen just once. Material: peripheral blood. These receptor sequences come from a man younger than 30 with active or convalescent COVID-19.

The V gene is TRBV24-1, the J gene TRBJ2-1; 10 bases agree with TRBD2. CDR1 is KGHDR and CDR2 is SFDVKD in the germline V gene. The V gene end was trimmed by 4 bases and the J gene end by 12 bases; junction bases not matched to a gene: 11. The CDR3 consists of 15 residues. The CDR3 region has the DNA TGTGCCACCAGTGACCGAAGCGGGGGGGATGGTTCGCAGTTCTTC. It encodes CATSDRSGGDGSQFF.

The CDR3 here is CASSELSGPYNSPLHF. DNA of the CDR3: TGTGCCAGCAGTGAATTAAGTGGCCCCTATAATTCACCCCTCCACTTT. The chain has TRBV25-1 and TRBJ1-6; D ambiguous. This CDR3 has 16 amino acids. V gave up 1 base and J gave up 2 bases, with 9 bases separating them. CDR1 is MGHDK, CDR2 SYGVNS, per germline.

The J gene is TRBJ2-7, the V gene TRBV12-3 or TRBV12-4; no clear D gene. This CDR3 spans 11 amino acids. Trimming stripped 4 bases from V and 6 bases from J, with 7 bases between. For the CDR3, the DNA is TGTGCCAGCAGTTATCTCTTCGAGCAGTACTTC. Its translation: CASSYLFEQYF.

In this sample, this clone turned up many times. The chain joins TRBV24-1 to TRBJ1-5; D gene ambiguous. Germline V CDR1 and CDR2: KGHDR, SFDVKD. The CDR3 runs to 17 residues. The V gene lost 3 bases and the J gene lost 0 bases, with 14 bases spanning the gap. The CDR3 region is CATSDETREGSNQPQHF. CDR3 in DNA: TGTGCCACCAGTGATGAAACCCGGGAGGGTAGCAATCAGCCCCAGCATTTT.

As for this clone: A read error is possible here, since a much larger clone lies one base away. The gene calls are TRBV6-5 and TRBJ1-2; 8 nucleotides match TRBD1. The V segment lost 6 bases and the J segment 4 bases; nucleotides outside the gene matches: 4. This CDR3 is built from 13 residues. Germline values: CDR1 MNHEY, CDR2 SVGAGI. CDR3 coding DNA: TGTGCCAGCAGCCGGACAGGGCTCTATGGCTACACCTTC. This translates into CASSRTGLYGYTF.

The rearrangement joins TRBV5-1 to TRBJ2-1; no firm D call. Germline V gene sequence: CDR1 SGHRS, CDR2 YFSETQ. CDR3 length: 14 amino acids. Trimming stripped 3 bases from V and 9 bases from J, with 16 bases between. CDR3 loop: CASSSLVLQSEQFF. The CDR3 DNA reads as TGCGCCAGCAGCTCCCTAGTCCTACAAAGTGAGCAGTTCTTC.